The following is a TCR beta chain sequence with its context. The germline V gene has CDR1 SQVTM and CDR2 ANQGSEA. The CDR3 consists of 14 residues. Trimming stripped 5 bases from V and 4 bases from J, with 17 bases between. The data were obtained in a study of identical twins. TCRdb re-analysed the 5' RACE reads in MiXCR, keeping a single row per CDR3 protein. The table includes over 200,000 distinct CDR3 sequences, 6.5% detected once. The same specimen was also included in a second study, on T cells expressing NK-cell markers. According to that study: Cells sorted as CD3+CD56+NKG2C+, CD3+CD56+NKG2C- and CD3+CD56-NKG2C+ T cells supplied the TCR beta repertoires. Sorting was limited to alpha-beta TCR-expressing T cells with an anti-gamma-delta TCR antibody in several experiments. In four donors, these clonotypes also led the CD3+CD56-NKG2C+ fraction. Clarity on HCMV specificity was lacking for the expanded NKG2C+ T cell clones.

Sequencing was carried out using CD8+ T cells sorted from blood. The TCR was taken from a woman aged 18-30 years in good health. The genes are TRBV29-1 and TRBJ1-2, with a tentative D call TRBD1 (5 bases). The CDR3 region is CSVQWAQRGYGYTF. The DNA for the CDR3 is TGCAGCGTTCAATGGGCCCAAAGGGGCTATGGCTACACCTTC.